Presented here are 27 T cell receptor beta chains from one specimen sequenced in a study of control samples from healthy donors and cancer patients. Only in-frame clones appear in the TCRdb table, and some are missing; sequencing was by immunoSEQ multiplex PCR. The data show 150,000 to 180,000 clones, about 94% seen once. The sequencing input was blood. These receptors all stem from a man in his forties in good health.

The CDR3 loop reads CASTGVEETQYF. CDR3 DNA sequence: TGTGCCAGCACAGGGGTTGAAGAGACCCAGTACTTC. The chain is built from TRBV2 and TRBJ2-5; tentatively, D is TRBD1 (6 bases). Trimming pared 7 bases from V and 3 bases from J, leaving 9 bases between. The length of the CDR3 is 12 residues. Germline CDR1 and CDR2: SNHLY and FYNNEI.

This chain joins TRBV5-8 and TRBJ2-2, with D perhaps TRBD2 (5 bases). Germline values: CDR1 SGHTS, CDR2 YDEGEE. CDR3 length equals 13 residues. Trimming pared 9 bases from V and 4 bases from J, leaving 13 bases between. The CDR3 sequence is CAIPERFTGELFF. The CDR3 DNA reads TGTGCCATCCCGGAGCGGTTCACCGGGGAGCTGTTTTTT.

The chain has TRBV4-2 and TRBJ1-1; weak D call: TRBD1 (5 bases). The germline gives CDR1 LGHNA, CDR2 YNFKEQ. Trimming left V 0 bases short and J 1 base short, with 9 bases between. CDR3 size: 15 residues. In DNA form, the CDR3 reads TGTGCCAGCAGCCAAGACCGAGGGACGAACACTGAAGCTTTCTTT. Translating gives CASSQDRGTNTEAFF.

The V call is TRBV19, the J call TRBJ2-3; D possibly matches TRBD1 or TRBD2 (5 bases each). Germline V gene data show CDR1 as LNHDA and CDR2 as SQIVND (reference sequence). Trimming cost V 10 bases and J 1 base, with 15 bases left between them. The CDR3 is 14 residues long. The CDR3 DNA reads as TGTGCCACCTCGACCCAGGGAGGCACAGATACGCAGTATTTT. Encoded protein: CATSTQGGTDTQYF.

The chain links TRBV19 to TRBJ1-1; 7 positions match TRBD1. The CDR3 is 17 amino acids. V was pared by 8 bases and J by 3 bases, with 18 bases of the junction left unmatched. Germline CDR1 is LNHDA and CDR2 is SQIVND (reference sequence). CDR3 bases: TGTGCCAGTCGGTACAGGGGATCCTATGAAGTTGACACTGAAGCTTTCTTT. Translating it yields CASRYRGSYEVDTEAFF.

The chain couples TRBV7-8 to TRBJ2-1; 12 bases line up with TRBD2. The CDR3 has 16 amino acids. Germline V gives CDR1 SGHVS, CDR2 FQNEAQ. V was pared by 5 bases and J by 8 bases, with 10 bases of the junction left unmatched. Here the CDR3 reads CASSPRLAGDRDEQFF. DNA of the CDR3: TGTGCCAGCAGCCCACGACTAGCGGGGGATCGGGATGAGCAGTTCTTC.

The rearrangement uses TRBV4-1 and TRBJ2-2; TRBD2 might be the D (5 bases). The CDR3 loop spans 15 amino acids. V dropped 4 bases and J dropped 4 bases, with 13 bases sitting between them. CDR1 and CDR2 (germline): MGHRA, YSYEKL. CDR3 nucleotides: TGCGCCAGCAGCCGATCGGGATTACCCACCGGGGAGCTGTTTTTT. Translated: CASSRSGLPTGELFF.

This clone came up a few times. This sequence joins TRBV7-2 and TRBJ1-2, with D unclear. The CDR3 extends over 14 amino acids. Trimming left V 5 bases short and J 0 bases short, with 10 bases between. Germline V gene data show CDR1 as SGHTA and CDR2 as FQGNSA. CDR3: CASSQQRANYGYTF. For the CDR3, the DNA is TGTGCCAGCAGCCAGCAAAGGGCTAACTATGGCTACACCTTC. Together with reference TRBV7-2 and TRBJ1-2, the CDR3 gives the full variable domain: GAGVSQSPSNKVTEKGKDVELRCDPISGHTALYWYRQSLGQGLEFLIYFQGNSAPDKSGLPSDRFSAERTGGSVSTLTIQRTQQEDSAVYLCASSQQRANYGYTFGSGTRLTVV.

The chain has TRBV19 and TRBJ1-2; possible D gene TRBD1, 5 bases. The CDR3 extends over 12 amino acids. Germline V CDR1 and CDR2: LNHDA, SQIVND (reference sequence). V gave up 9 bases and J gave up 8 bases, with 16 bases separating them. The CDR3 DNA reads TGTGCCAGCAGCACAGGTGGATTCGGCTACACCTTC. Protein product: CASSTGGFGYTF.

In this sample, this clone turned up once. The CDR3 region is CASRQGSGSGANVLTF. CDR3 nucleotide sequence: TGTGCCAGTAGGCAGGGGAGTGGCTCTGGGGCCAACGTCCTGACTTTC. This chain uses TRBV19 with TRBJ2-6; D is perhaps TRBD1 (6 bases). CDR3 length: 16 residues. Germline loops: CDR1 LNHDA, CDR2 SQIVND (reference sequence). V was cut by 6 bases and J by 0 bases, with 12 bases left in between.

The rearrangement links TRBV29-1 to TRBJ2-7; TRBD1 agrees at 7 bases. The V and J ends lost 2 bases and 0 bases, in that order; junction bases with no gene match: 4. The CDR3 has 14 residues. CDR1 and CDR2 (germline): SQVTM, ANQGSEA. The CDR3 here is CSVELSGGSYEQYF. CDR3 sequence (DNA): TGCAGCGTTGAATTGTCAGGGGGCTCCTACGAGCAGTACTTC.

This clone was seen once. The V and J genes are TRBV27 and TRBJ1-6; maybe TRBD1 (5 bases). The germline CDR1 and CDR2 sequences are MNHEY and SMNVEV (reference sequence). V was cut by 7 bases and J by 4 bases, with 11 bases left in between. This CDR3 is built from 14 residues. The CDR3 sequence is CASKGRPYNSPLHF. CDR3 DNA: TGTGCCAGCAAGGGACGCCCATATAATTCACCCCTCCACTTT.

The chain is built from TRBV6-6 and TRBJ2-7; no clear D. Germline values: CDR1 MNHNY, CDR2 SVGAGI (reference sequence). The germline V and J ends were trimmed by 2 bases and 5 bases, with 4 bases remaining between them. CDR3 length: 11 amino acids. CDR3 residues: CASSYGDEQYF. The CDR3 nucleotides read TGTGCCAGCAGTTACGGGGACGAGCAGTACTTC.

The sample holds one count of this clone. J is TRBJ2-2 and V is TRBV2; 10 bases align to TRBD1. Germline CDR1 reads SNHLY; CDR2 reads FYNNEI. There are 14 residues in the CDR3. V lost 5 bases, J lost 6 bases, and 3 bases stayed unmatched. CDR3 residues: CASSRDRGSGELFF. Written as DNA, the CDR3 is TGTGCCAGCAGTCGGGACAGGGGATCCGGGGAGCTGTTTTTT.

The V call is TRBV2, the J call TRBJ2-1, with D perhaps given as TRBD1 or TRBD2 (5 bases each). The CDR3 runs 12 residues. Trimming took off 8 bases at V and 7 bases at J, with 12 bases between the two ends. Germline assignment: CDR1 SNHLY and CDR2 FYNNEI. CDR3 sequence (DNA): TGTGCCAGCGGTCTCGAGGGGAATGAGCAGTTCTTC. Protein sequence: CASGLEGNEQFF.

This clone occurred once. V gene TRBV19 combines with J gene TRBJ2-3; D is possibly TRBD2 (6 bases). V lost 6 bases and J 3 bases, leaving 10 bases between the germline ends. CDR1 and CDR2 from the germline V gene are LNHDA and SQIVND (reference sequence). The CDR3 sequence is 13 residues long. The CDR3 bases are TGTGCCAGTAGACTGGCGGGGACAGATACGCAGTATTTT. The encoded protein is CASRLAGTDTQYF.

This clone was counted once. The CDR3 DNA sequence: TGTGCCAGCAGCCAAGAGGGGACAGCTAACTATGGCTACACCTTC. Translation gives CASSQEGTANYGYTF. The chain combines TRBV4-2 with TRBJ1-2, with 7 bases lining up with TRBD1. Trimming at V came to 0 bases and at J to 0 bases, leaving 1 base not matched to a gene. Germline lookup yields CDR1 LGHNA and CDR2 YNFKEQ. The CDR3 consists of 15 residues.

The chain links TRBV19 to TRBJ2-7, with 10 bases that match TRBD1. The germline V gene encodes CDR1 LNHDA and CDR2 SQIVND (reference sequence). CDR3 length: 14 amino acids. Trimming removed 4 bases from V and 4 bases from J; junction bases left unmatched: 4. The CDR3 sequence: CASSTTGGRYEQYF. The CDR3 nucleotides read TGTGCCAGTAGTACGACAGGGGGCAGGTACGAGCAGTACTTC. The full variable domain, with the rest looked up from reference TRBV19 and TRBJ2-7, is DGGITQSPKYLFRKEGQNVTLSCEQNLNHDAMYWYRQDPGQGLRLIYYSQIVNDFQKGDIAEGYSVSREKKESFPLTVTSAQKNPTAFYLCASSTTGGRYEQYFGPGTRLTVT.

The CDR3 sequence: CASTQWSGNEKLFF. CDR3 sequence (DNA): TGTGCCAGTACTCAGTGGTCCGGTAATGAAAAACTGTTTTTT. The chain has TRBV19 and TRBJ1-4; D is unresolved. From germline, CDR1 is LNHDA and CDR2 SQIVND (reference sequence). CDR3 length: 14 residues. V was trimmed by 7 bases and J by 4 bases, leaving 13 bases between them.

The chain uses TRBV2 and TRBJ2-3, with no clear D. Trimming removed 8 bases from V and 3 bases from J, with 6 bases in between. The V gene's germline CDR1 is SNHLY and CDR2 FYNNEI. CDR3 length: 11 residues. The CDR3 nucleotides read TGTGCCAGCTGGAGAACAGATACGCAGTATTTT. Translated: CASWRTDTQYF.

This chain's CDR3 is CASSLGRVWANEKLFF. The CDR3 region has the DNA TGTGCCAGCAGTTTAGGCAGAGTCTGGGCTAATGAAAAACTGTTTTTT. The chain links TRBV28 to TRBJ1-4; D unresolved. CDR3 length: 16 residues. Germline CDR1 MDHEN, CDR2 SYDVKM. Trimming stripped 2 bases from V and 3 bases from J, with 13 bases between.

This clone was detected a few times. The chain links TRBV7-8 to TRBJ2-7, with a weak D call TRBD1 (5 bases). Germline V gives CDR1 SGHVS, CDR2 FQNEAQ. The CDR3 consists of 13 residues. Trimming left V 5 bases short and J 3 bases short, with 11 bases between. The DNA for the CDR3 is TGTGCCAGCAGCCCTGACAGAAACTACGAGCAGTACTTC. Protein sequence: CASSPDRNYEQYF.

The V call is TRBV13, the J call TRBJ1-5; 7 nucleotides match TRBD1. Germline-derived CDR1 and CDR2 are PRHDT and FYEKMQ (reference sequence). Trimming at V came to 3 bases and at J to 14 bases, leaving 4 bases not matched to a gene. The length of the CDR3 is 11 residues. The CDR3 bases are TGTGCCAGCAGCTTGGGGACAGAAAAGCATTTT. As protein: CASSLGTEKHF.

The chain recombines TRBV11-2 with TRBJ2-1; a possible D gene is TRBD1 (7 bases). V was clipped by 2 bases and J by 7 bases, with 12 bases between them. Germline V gene data show CDR1 as SGHAT and CDR2 as FQNNGV. The CDR3 is 14 amino acids. The CDR3 coding sequence is TGTGCCAGCAGCTTATCAGGGGGGCCAAATGAGCAGTTCTTC. Its protein product is CASSLSGGPNEQFF.

The chain joins TRBV29-1 to TRBJ1-5; TRBD1 aligns across 7 bases. This CDR3 spans 12 amino acids. Germline V lookup: CDR1 SQVTM, CDR2 ANQGSEA. V lost 8 bases and J lost 1; bases outside the gene matches: 2. As DNA, the CDR3 is TGCAGCAACAGGGGAAGCAATCAGCCCCAGCATTTT. It codes for CSNRGSNQPQHF.

The V call is TRBV28, the J call TRBJ2-7; 8 bases match TRBD1. The V segment lost 7 bases and the J segment 2 bases; nucleotides outside the gene matches: 10. This CDR3 is built from 15 residues. The germline CDR1 and CDR2 sequences are MDHEN and SYDVKM. This chain's CDR3 is CASMYRGSGTYEQYF. DNA of the CDR3: TGTGCCAGCATGTACAGGGGGTCCGGCACCTACGAGCAGTACTTC.

This clone has only one observation. The chain joins TRBV28 to TRBJ1-5, with D unclear. Trimming took 5 bases from V and 4 from J, leaving 3 bases between them. The V gene's germline CDR1 is MDHEN and CDR2 SYDVKM. This CDR3 contains 11 residues. The CDR3 DNA reads as TGTGCCAGCAGTCAAAATCAGCCCCAGCATTTT. Residues: CASSQNQPQHF.